This TCR beta chain was sequenced during a study of T cell responses to AZD1222 COVID-19 vaccine. Study results and caveats: In all cases, repertoires were sampled only after the peak T cell response. After two AZD1222 doses, spike-specific TCR breadth and depth rose versus day 0.

Sequenced by immunoSEQ multiplex PCR; TCRdb stores in-frame clones only, minus some. There are some 150,000 clones in the sample; about 90% occur only once, and around 4% lies in the top ten. Looked up from germline, CDR1 is SGHTA and CDR2 is FQGNSA. This CDR3 spans 16 amino acids. V lost 4 bases to trimming and J lost 7 bases; unmatched junction nucleotides: 16. About this clone itself: Its antigen is not known.

Sequencing was performed on peripheral blood, taken on day 0 of MenACWY control vaccination. This chain links TRBV7-2 with TRBJ2-7, with 7 nucleotides matching TRBD2. This TCR was sampled from an adult in good health. The CDR3 DNA reads TGTGCCAGCAGCTCTCCCCAAGGGGCGGGAGTGAGTGAGCAGTACTTC. Translating it yields CASSSPQGAGVSEQYF. Full variable domain (rest looked up from reference TRBV7-2 and TRBJ2-7): GAGVSQSPSNKVTEKGKDVELRCDPISGHTALYWYRQSLGQGLEFLIYFQGNSAPDKSGLPSDRFSAERTGGSVSTLTIQRTQQEDSAVYLCASSSPQGAGVSEQYFGPGTRLTVT.